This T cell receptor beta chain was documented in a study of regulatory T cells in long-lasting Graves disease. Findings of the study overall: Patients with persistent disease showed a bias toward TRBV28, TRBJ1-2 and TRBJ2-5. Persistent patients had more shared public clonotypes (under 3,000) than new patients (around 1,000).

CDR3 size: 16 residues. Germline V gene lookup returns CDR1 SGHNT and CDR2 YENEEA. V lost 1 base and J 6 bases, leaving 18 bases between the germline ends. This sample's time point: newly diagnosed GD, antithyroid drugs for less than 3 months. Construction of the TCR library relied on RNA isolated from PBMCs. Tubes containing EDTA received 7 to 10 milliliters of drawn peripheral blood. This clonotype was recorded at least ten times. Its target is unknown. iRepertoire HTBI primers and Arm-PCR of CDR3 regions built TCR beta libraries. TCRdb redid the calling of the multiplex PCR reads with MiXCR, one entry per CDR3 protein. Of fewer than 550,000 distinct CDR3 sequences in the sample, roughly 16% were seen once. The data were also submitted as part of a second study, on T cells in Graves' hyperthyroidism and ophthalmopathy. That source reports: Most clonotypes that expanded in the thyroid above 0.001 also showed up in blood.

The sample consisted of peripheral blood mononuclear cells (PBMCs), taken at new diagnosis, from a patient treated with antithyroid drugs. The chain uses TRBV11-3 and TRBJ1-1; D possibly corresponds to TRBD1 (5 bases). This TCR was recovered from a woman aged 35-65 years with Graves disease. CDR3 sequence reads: CASSLAVQGGGAEAFF. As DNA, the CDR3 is TGTGCCAGCAGCTTAGCGGTCCAGGGTGGAGGCGCTGAAGCTTTCTTT.